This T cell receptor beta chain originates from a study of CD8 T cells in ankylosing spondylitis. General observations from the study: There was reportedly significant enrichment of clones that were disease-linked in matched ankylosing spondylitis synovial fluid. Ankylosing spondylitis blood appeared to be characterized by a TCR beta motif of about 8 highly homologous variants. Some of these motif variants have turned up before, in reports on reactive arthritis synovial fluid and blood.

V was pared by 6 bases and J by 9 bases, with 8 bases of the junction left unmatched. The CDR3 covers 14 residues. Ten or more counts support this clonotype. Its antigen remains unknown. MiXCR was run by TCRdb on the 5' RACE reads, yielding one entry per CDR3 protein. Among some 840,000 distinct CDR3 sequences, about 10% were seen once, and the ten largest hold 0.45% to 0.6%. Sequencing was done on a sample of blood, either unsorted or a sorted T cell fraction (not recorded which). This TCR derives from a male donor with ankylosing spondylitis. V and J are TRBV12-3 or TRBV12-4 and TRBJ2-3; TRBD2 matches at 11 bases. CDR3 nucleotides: TGTGCCAGCAGCAATAGCGGGGGGGGAAAAACGCAGTATTTT. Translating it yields CASSNSGGGKTQYF.